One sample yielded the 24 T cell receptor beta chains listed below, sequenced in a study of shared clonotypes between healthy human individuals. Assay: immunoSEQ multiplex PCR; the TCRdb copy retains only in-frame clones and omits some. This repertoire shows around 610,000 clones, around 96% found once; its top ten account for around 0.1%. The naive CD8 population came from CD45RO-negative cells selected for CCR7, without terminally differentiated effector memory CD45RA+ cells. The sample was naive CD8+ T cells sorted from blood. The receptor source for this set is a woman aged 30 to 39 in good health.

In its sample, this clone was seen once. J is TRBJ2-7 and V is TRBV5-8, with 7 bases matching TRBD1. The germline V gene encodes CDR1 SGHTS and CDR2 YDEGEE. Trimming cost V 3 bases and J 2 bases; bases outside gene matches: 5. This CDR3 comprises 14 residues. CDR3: CASSSEGATYEQYF. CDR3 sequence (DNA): TGTGCCAGCAGCTCCGAGGGGGCTACCTACGAGCAGTACTTC.

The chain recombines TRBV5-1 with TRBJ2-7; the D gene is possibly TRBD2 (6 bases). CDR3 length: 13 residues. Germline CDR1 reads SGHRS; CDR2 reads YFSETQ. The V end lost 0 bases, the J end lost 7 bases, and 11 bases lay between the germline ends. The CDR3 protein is CASSLALAWEQYF. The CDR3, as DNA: TGCGCCAGCAGCTTGGCCCTAGCGTGGGAGCAGTACTTC.

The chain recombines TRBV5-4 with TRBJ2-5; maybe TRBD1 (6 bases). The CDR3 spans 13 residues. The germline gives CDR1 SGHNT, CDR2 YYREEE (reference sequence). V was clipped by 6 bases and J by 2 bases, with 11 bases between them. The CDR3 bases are TGTGCCAGCACATCAGGACAGCAAGAGACCCAGTACTTC. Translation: CASTSGQQETQYF. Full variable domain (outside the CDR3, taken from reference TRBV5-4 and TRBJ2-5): ETGVTQSPTHLIKTRGQQVTLRCSSQSGHNTVSWYQQALGQGPQFIFQYYREEENGRGNFPPRFSGLQFPNYSSELNVNALELDDSALYLCASTSGQQETQYFGPGTRLLVL.

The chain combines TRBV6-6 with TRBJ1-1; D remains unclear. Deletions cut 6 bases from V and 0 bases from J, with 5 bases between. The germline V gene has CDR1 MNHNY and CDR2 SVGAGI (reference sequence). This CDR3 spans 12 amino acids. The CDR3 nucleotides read TGTGCCAGCAGAGAGATGAACACTGAAGCTTTCTTT. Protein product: CASREMNTEAFF.

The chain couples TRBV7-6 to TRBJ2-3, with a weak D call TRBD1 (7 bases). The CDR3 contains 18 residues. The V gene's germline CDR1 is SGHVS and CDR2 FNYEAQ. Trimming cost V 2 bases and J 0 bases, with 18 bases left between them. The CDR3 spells CASSLRGTALFSTDTQYF. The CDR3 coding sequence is TGTGCCAGCAGCTTACGCGGGACAGCACTATTTAGCACAGATACGCAGTATTTT.

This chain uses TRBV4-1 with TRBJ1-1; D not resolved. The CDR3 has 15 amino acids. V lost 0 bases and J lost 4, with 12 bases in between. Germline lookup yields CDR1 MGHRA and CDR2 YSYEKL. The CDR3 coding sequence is TGCGCCAGCAGCCAAGAATGGGCGGGGAGCACTGAAGCTTTCTTT. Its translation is CASSQEWAGSTEAFF.

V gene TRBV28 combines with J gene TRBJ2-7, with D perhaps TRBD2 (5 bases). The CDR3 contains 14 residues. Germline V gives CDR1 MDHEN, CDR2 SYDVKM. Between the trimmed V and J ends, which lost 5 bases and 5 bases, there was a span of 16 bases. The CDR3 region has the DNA TGTGCCAGCAGTCATCCGGAGGAATTCCACGAGCAGTACTTC. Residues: CASSHPEEFHEQYF.

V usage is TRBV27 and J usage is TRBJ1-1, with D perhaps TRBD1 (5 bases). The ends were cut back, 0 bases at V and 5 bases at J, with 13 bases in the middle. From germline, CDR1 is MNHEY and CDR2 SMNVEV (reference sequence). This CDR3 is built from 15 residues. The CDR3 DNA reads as TGTGCCAGCAGTTTATCTACCGGGGCGGGAACTGAAGCTTTCTTT. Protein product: CASSLSTGAGTEAFF.

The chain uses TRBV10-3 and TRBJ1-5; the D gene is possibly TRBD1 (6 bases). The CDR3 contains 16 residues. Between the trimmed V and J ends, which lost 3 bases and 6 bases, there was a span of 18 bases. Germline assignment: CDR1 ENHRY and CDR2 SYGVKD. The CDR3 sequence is CAISDFDRSRGQPQHF. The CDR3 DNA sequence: TGTGCCATCAGTGACTTCGACAGGTCCCGGGGTCAGCCCCAGCATTTT.

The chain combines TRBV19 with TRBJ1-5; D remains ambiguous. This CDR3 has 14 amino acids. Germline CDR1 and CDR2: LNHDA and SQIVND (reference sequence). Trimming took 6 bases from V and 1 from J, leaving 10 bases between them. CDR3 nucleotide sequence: TGTGCCAGTAGCAATACAGAGAGCAATCAGCCCCAGCATTTT. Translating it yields CASSNTESNQPQHF.

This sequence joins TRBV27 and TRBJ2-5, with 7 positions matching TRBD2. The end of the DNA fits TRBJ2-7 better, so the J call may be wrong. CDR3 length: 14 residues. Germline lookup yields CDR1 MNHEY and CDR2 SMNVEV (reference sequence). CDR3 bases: TGTGCCAGCAGCAGCGGGGTTAGCTCCTACGAGCAGTACTTC. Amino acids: CASSSGVSSYEQYF.

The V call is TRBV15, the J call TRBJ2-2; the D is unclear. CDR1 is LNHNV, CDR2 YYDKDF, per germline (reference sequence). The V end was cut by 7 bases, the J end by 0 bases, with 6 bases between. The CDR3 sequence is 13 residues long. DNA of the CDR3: TGTGCCACCACTGACCCGAACACCGGGGAGCTGTTTTTT. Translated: CATTDPNTGELFF.

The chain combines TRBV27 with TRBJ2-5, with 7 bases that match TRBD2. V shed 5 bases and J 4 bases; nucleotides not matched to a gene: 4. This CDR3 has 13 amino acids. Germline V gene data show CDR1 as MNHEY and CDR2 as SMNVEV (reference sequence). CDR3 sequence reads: CASSPRGGETQYF. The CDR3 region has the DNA TGTGCCAGCAGTCCCCGCGGGGGAGAGACCCAGTACTTC.

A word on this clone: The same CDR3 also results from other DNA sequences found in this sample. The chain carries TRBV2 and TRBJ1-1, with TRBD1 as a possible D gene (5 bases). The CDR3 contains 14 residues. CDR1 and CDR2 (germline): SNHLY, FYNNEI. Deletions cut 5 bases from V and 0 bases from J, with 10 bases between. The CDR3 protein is CASSPGLMNTEAFF. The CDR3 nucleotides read TGTGCCAGCAGTCCGGGGCTTATGAACACTGAAGCTTTCTTT.

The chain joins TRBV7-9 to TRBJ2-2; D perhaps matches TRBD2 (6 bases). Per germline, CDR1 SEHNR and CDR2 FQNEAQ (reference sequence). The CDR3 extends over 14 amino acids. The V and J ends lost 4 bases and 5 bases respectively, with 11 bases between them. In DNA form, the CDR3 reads TGTGCCAGCAGCTCAACCGGGGGAACCGGGGAGCTGTTTTTT. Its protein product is CASSSTGGTGELFF.

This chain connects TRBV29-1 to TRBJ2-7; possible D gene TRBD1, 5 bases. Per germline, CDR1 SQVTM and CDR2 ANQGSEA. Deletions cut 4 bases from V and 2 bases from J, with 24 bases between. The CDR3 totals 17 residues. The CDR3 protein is CSVGGLQGTRRPYEQYF. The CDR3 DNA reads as TGCAGCGTTGGGGGTCTTCAGGGAACTCGAAGACCCTACGAGCAGTACTTC.

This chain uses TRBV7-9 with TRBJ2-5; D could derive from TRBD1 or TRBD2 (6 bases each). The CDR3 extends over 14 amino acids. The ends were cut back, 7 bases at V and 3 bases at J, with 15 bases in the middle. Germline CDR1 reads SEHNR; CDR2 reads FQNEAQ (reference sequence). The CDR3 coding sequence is TGTGCCAGCACCGGTGGAGGGGGTAAAGAGACCCAGTACTTC. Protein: CASTGGGGKETQYF.

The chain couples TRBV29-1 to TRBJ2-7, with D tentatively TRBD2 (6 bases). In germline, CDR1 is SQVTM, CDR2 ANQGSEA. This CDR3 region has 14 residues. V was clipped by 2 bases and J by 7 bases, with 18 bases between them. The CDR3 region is CSVEPDAGSGEQYF. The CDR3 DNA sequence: TGCAGCGTTGAACCCGACGCGGGGTCGGGGGAGCAGTACTTC.

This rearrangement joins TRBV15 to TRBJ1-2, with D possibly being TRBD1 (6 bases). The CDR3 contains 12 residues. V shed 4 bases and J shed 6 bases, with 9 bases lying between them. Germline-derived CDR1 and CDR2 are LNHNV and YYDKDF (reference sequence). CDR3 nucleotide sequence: TGTGCCACCAGCATGGACAGCCATGGCTACACCTTC. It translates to CATSMDSHGYTF. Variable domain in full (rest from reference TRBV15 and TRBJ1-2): DAMVIQNPRYQVTQFGKPVTLSCSQTLNHNVMYWYQQKSSQAPKLLFHYYDKDFNNEADTPDNFQSRRPNTSFCFLDIRSPGLGDTAMYLCATSMDSHGYTFGSGTRLTVV.

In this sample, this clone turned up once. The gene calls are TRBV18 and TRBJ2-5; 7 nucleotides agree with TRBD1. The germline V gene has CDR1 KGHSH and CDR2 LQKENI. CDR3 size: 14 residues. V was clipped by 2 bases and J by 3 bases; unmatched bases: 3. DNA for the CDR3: TGTGCCAGCTCACCAAGGCAGGGGGAAGAGACCCAGTACTTC. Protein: CASSPRQGEETQYF.

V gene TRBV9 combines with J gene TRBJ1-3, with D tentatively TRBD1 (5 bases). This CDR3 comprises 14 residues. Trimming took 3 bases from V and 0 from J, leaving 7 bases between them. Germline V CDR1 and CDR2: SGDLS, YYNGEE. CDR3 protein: CASSGGGSGNTIYF. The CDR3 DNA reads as TGTGCCAGCAGCGGTGGGGGCTCTGGAAACACCATATATTTT.

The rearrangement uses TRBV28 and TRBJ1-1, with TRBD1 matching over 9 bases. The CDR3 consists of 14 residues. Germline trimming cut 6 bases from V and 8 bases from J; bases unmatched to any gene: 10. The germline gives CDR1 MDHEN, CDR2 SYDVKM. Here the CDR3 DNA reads TGTGCCAGCAGGATAACCCAGGGGACAGGGGAAGCTTTCTTT. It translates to CASRITQGTGEAFF.

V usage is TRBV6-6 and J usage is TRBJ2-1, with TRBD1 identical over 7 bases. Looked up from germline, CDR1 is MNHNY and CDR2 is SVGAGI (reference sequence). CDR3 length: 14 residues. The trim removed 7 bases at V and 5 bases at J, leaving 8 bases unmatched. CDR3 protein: CASIAQGPHNEQFF. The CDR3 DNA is TGTGCCAGCATTGCACAGGGGCCCCACAATGAGCAGTTCTTC.

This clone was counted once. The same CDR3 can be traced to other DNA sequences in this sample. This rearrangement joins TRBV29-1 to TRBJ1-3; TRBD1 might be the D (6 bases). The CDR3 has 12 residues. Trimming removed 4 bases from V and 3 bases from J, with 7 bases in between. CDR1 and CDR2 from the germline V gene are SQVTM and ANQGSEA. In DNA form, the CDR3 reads TGCAGCGTTGCAGGGGTTGGAAACACCATATATTTT. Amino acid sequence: CSVAGVGNTIYF.